This is a list of T cell receptor beta chains from one sample in a study of shared clonotypes between healthy human individuals. Data came from immunoSEQ multiplex PCR; TCRdb stores just in-frame clones and leaves some out. The table includes 2 million to 3 million clones, 85% to 95% detected once. Source material: naive CD4+ T cells sorted from blood. The receptors were gathered from a man aged 18 to 29 in good health. Both conserved end residues are part of each CDR3. A D gene is named only where the DNA matches it firmly. Clone size is not always given. Where it is, it says once, few, many or a class for expanded clones.

D gene: -
clone size: once
J gene: TRBJ2-5
V gene: TRBV15
CDR3 protein: CATSRDKRQPSRETQYF
CDR3 DNA: TGTGCCACCAGCAGAGATAAAAGACAGCCTTCTAGGGAGACCCAGTACTTC

D gene: -
clone size: -
J gene: TRBJ1-1
V gene: TRBV10-3
CDR3 protein: CAIKRRPLNTEAFF
CDR3 DNA: TGTGCCATCAAAAGGAGGCCACTTAACACTGAAGCTTTCTTT

D gene: TRBD1
clone size: -
J gene: TRBJ1-6
V gene: TRBV28
CDR3 protein: CASSFRDRASPLHF
CDR3 DNA: TGTGCCAGCAGTTTTCGGGACAGGGCTTCACCCCTCCACTTT

D gene: -
clone size: -
J gene: TRBJ1-2
V gene: TRBV2
CDR3 protein: CASSGQETGYGYTF
CDR3 DNA: TGTGCCAGCAGCGGCCAGGAAACAGGCTATGGCTACACCTTC

D gene: -
clone size: -
J gene: TRBJ1-2
V gene: TRBV19
CDR3 protein: CASSNAGVNYGYTF
CDR3 DNA: TGTGCCAGTAGTAATGCAGGAGTAAACTATGGCTACACCTTC

D gene: TRBD1
clone size: -
J gene: TRBJ1-5
V gene: TRBV19
CDR3 protein: CATDTGGKFTQPQHF
CDR3 DNA: TGTGCCACCGACACAGGGGGCAAATTTACACAGCCCCAGCATTTT

D gene: -
clone size: -
J gene: TRBJ2-3
V gene: TRBV10-3
CDR3 protein: CAISPSYTDTQYF
CDR3 DNA: TGTGCCATCAGCCCTTCATACACAGATACGCAGTATTTT

D gene: -
clone size: -
J gene: TRBJ1-1
V gene: TRBV18
CDR3 protein: CASSPPADTEAFF
CDR3 DNA: TGTGCCAGCTCACCACCTGCAGACACTGAAGCTTTCTTT

D gene: TRBD1
clone size: -
J gene: TRBJ2-7
V gene: TRBV4-1
CDR3 protein: CASSHPDRGEGYEQYF
CDR3 DNA: TGCGCCAGCAGCCACCCGGACAGGGGCGAAGGCTACGAGCAGTACTTC

D gene: -
clone size: -
J gene: TRBJ2-7
V gene: TRBV18
CDR3 protein: CASSPPSPFSEQYF
CDR3 DNA: TGTGCCAGCTCACCACCGTCCCCCTTCTCCGAGCAGTACTTC

D gene: -
clone size: -
J gene: TRBJ2-7
V gene: TRBV5-4
CDR3 protein: CASSLPGGGNEQYF
CDR3 DNA: TGTGCCAGCAGCCTACCTGGGGGGGGCAACGAGCAGTACTTC

D gene: -
clone size: -
J gene: TRBJ2-1
V gene: TRBV7-9
CDR3 protein: CASSPDSGPFF
CDR3 DNA: TGTGCCAGCAGTCCGGACAGTGGACCGTTCTTC

D gene: -
clone size: -
J gene: TRBJ2-4
V gene: TRBV5-6
CDR3 protein: CASSVRAPGGKNIQYF
CDR3 DNA: TGTGCCAGCAGCGTCCGGGCCCCCGGGGGCAAAAACATTCAGTACTTC

D gene: -
clone size: -
J gene: TRBJ2-7
V gene: TRBV2
CDR3 protein: CASRPSYEQYF
CDR3 DNA: TGTGCCAGCAGGCCCAGCTACGAGCAGTACTTC

D gene: TRBD2
clone size: -
J gene: TRBJ2-7
V gene: TRBV25-1
CDR3 protein: CASPGGGEQYF
CDR3 DNA: TGTGCCAGCCCGGGGGGGGGCGAGCAGTACTTC

D gene: -
clone size: -
J gene: TRBJ2-7
V gene: TRBV19
CDR3 protein: CASSIGGTGTYEQYF
CDR3 DNA: TGTGCCAGTAGTATAGGTGGGACTGGAACCTACGAGCAGTACTTC

D gene: TRBD1
clone size: -
J gene: TRBJ1-2
V gene: TRBV5-4
CDR3 protein: CASSSWTGPAPNYGYTF
CDR3 DNA: TGTGCCAGCAGCTCCTGGACAGGGCCGGCCCCTAACTATGGCTACACCTTC

D gene: TRBD2
clone size: once
J gene: TRBJ2-1
V gene: TRBV9
CDR3 protein: CASSAAGGGYNEQFF
CDR3 DNA: TGTGCCAGCAGCGCCGCGGGAGGCGGCTACAATGAGCAGTTCTTC